The rows below give T cell receptor beta chains drawn from one sample of a study of control samples from healthy donors and cancer patients. Profiling relied on immunoSEQ multiplex PCR, and the TCRdb table lists in-frame clones only, not all of them. The sample comprises about 160,000 clones, 80% to 90% of which are singletons, and 12% rests with the top ten. Specimen: blood. The receptors were sampled from a man aged 30 to 39 in good health. Both conserved end residues are part of each CDR3. The D gene is left open where the match is weak. Clone size appears in some rows only: once, few, many, or a class for an expanded clone.

clone size	V gene	D gene	J gene	CDR3 DNA	CDR3 protein
.	TRBV19	TRBD2	TRBJ2-1	TGTGCCAGTAGTCGGAGCGGGGGCTCCTACAATGAGCAGTTCTTC	CASSRSGGSYNEQFF
.	TRBV18	.	TRBJ1-4	TGTGCCAGCTCCGGATCCCAGGGTGAAAAACTGTTTTTT	CASSGSQGEKLFF
.	TRBV18	TRBD2	TRBJ2-1	TGTGCCAGCTCACCACCCGTTAGCGGGGACAATGAGCAGTTCTTC	CASSPPVSGDNEQFF
once	TRBV24-1	.	TRBJ2-2	TGTGCCACCAGTGAAGGGATGAACACCGGGGAGCTGTTTTTT	CATSEGMNTGELFF
.	TRBV4-3	TRBD2	TRBJ2-1	TGCGCCAGCAGCCAAGTCATAGCGGGAGGGACCTACAATGAGCAGTTCTTC	CASSQVIAGGTYNEQFF
once	TRBV19	.	TRBJ1-6	TGTGCCAGTAGTGAGGTGGCGGGTAAATCACCCCTCCACTTT	CASSEVAGKSPLHF
.	TRBV25-1	.	TRBJ1-4	TGTGCCAGCAGTGAACAGACCCCCGGTAATGAAAAACTGTTTTTT	CASSEQTPGNEKLFF
once	TRBV24-1	TRBD1	TRBJ1-2	TGTGCCACCAGTGATTCTCCCCACAGGGGCGCTGGCTACACCTTC	CATSDSPHRGAGYTF
.	TRBV18	TRBD2	TRBJ2-3	TGTGCCAGCTCACCGATACCAAGGGTCAGCGGGGTTAGCACAGATACGCAGTATTTT	CASSPIPRVSGVSTDTQYF
.	TRBV7-2	.	TRBJ1-1	TGTGCCAGCAGCTCTGGAAAGGGGATTGAAGCTTTCTTT	CASSSGKGIEAFF
.	TRBV9	.	TRBJ2-1	TGTGCCAGCAGCGTAGCTTTCGAAGGGGAGAGTGAGCAGTTCTTC	CASSVAFEGESEQFF
.	TRBV7-8	.	TRBJ1-4	TGTGCCAGCAGCGTTCAGGCAACTAATGAAAAACTGTTTTTT	CASSVQATNEKLFF
.	TRBV11-1	.	TRBJ2-1	TGTGCCAGCAGCCCCTTTGCGGGGGGACAGGGTGAGCAGTTCTTC	CASSPFAGGQGEQFF